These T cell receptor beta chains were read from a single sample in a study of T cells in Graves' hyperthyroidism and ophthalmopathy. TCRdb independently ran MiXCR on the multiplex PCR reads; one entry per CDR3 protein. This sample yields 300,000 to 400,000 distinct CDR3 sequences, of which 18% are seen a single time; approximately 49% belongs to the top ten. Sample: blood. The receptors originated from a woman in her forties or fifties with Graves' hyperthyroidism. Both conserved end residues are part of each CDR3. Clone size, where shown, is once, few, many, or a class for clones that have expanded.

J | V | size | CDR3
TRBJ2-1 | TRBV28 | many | CASSLLEGLGGGNEQFF
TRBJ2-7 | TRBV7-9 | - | CASSLVGTALYEQYF
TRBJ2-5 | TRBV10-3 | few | CAISEAKTGIVETQYF
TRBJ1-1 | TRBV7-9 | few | CASSLDPAMNTEAFF
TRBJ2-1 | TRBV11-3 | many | CASSFQSRGSSYNEQFF
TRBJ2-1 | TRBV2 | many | CASSEGTSGRLNEQFF
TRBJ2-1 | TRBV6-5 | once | CASSYSGRAVQFF
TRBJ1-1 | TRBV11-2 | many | CASSLDPGRNTEAFF
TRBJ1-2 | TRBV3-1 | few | CASSQAERSYGYTF
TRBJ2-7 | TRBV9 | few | CASSAHPGGNSYEQYF
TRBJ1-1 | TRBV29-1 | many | CSVEGGLGRGAEAFF
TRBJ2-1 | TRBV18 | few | CASSPITGTGDYNEQFF
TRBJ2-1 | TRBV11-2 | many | CASSQRTADFDEQFF
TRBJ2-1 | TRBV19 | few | CASTLYSGNSYNEQFF
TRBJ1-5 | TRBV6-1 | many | CASSPDREDQPQHF
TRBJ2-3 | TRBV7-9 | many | CASSTLKTDTQYF
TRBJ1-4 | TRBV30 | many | CAWSVRGTTNEKLFF
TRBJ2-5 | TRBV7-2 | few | CASSLAQKRETQYF
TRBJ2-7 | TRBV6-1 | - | CASSSGTALGEQYF
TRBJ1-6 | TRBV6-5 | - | CASSLDRDGSPLHF
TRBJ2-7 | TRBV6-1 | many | CASSSGYSYEQYF
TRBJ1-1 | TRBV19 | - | CASLSRGNTEAFF
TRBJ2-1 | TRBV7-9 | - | CASSATPGQGQNEQFF
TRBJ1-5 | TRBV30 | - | CAWSQGYQPQHF
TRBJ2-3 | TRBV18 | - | CASSNERGRDTQYF
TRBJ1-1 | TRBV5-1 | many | CASSHGFNGQGWTEAFF
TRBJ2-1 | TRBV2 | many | CASSERLYAQFF
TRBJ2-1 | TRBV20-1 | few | CSAGGGRGDNEQFF
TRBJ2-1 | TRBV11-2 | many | CASSLFSGGRYNEQFF
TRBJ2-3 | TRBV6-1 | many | CASSLTSGGAGDTQYF
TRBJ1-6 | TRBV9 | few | CASSGEARNSPLHF
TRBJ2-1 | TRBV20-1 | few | CSALAAPGEQFF
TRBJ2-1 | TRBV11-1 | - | CASSLAGVLSEQFF
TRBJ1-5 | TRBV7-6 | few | CEISGAGPQHF
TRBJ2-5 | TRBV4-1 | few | CASSQAGTSGLRTQYF
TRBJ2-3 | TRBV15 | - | CATSREQGSTDTQYF
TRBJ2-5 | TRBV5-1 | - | CASSKGQGGEETQYF
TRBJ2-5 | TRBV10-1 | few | CASSGTSQQETQYF
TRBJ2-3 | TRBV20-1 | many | CSASERGGTDTQYF
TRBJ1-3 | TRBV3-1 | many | CASSRVSGNTIYF
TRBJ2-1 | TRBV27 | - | CASSIAGGPGREQFF
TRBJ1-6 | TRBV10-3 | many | CAISERQGGSYNSPLHF
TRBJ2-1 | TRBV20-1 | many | CSASGDQYNEQFF
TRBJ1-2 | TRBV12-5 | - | CASGKDLSAFYGYTF
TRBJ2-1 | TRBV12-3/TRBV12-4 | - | CASTPGGGLSYNEQFF
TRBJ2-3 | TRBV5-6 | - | CASSRDLLAGGSTDTQYF
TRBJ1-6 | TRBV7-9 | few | CASSPTGDGSPLHF
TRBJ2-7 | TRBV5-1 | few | CASSLDSAQGEQYF